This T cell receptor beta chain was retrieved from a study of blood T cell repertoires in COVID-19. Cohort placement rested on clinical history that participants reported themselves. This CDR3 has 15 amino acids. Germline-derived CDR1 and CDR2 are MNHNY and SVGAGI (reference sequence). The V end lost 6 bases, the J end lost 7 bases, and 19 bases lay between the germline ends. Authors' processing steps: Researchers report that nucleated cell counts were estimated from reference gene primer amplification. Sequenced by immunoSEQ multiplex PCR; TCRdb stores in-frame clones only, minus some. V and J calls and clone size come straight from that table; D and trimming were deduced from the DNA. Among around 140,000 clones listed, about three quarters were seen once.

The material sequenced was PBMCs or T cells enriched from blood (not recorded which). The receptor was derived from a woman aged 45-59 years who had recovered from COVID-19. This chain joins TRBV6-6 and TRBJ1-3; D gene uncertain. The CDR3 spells CASRPLEGKDNTIYF. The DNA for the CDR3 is TGTGCCAGCAGACCCCTCGAGGGAAAGGATAACACCATATATTTT.